The rows below give T cell receptor beta chains drawn from one sample of a study of blood T cell repertoires in COVID-19. Generated by immunoSEQ multiplex PCR, the TCRdb table keeps only in-frame clones and is missing some. The sample has more than 80,000 clones; around 80% are singletons. Sequencing was carried out using peripheral blood. The receptors come from a woman aged 80 or older with active or convalescent COVID-19. The conserved cysteine and the conserved F or W are not part of the CDR3 here. Fields, in order: J gene, D gene, V gene, CDR3 protein. D genes are given only for firm matches.

>TRBJ1-2|NA|TRBV6-5
ASSYRTANYGYT
>TRBJ2-2|NA|TRBV3-1/TRBV3-2
ASSLRQANTGELF
>TRBJ1-5|NA|TRBV27
ASSSGLFNQPQH
>TRBJ2-6|TRBD1|TRBV5-1
ASSAGTGISGANVLT
>TRBJ2-7|NA|TRBV6-5
ATEWRARVSYEQY
>TRBJ1-2|TRBD1|TRBV5-1
ASSPQGAYYGYT
>TRBJ2-2|TRBD1|TRBV5-1
ASSTGTGTTGELF
>TRBJ1-2|NA|TRBV19
ASSWQGGSYGYT
>TRBJ2-1|TRBD2|TRBV14
ASSQGPASGRYSDEQF
>TRBJ2-1|NA|TRBV13
ASSSYNEQF
>TRBJ1-1|NA|TRBV5-8
ASSSKTREQGTEAF
>TRBJ1-2|NA|TRBV19
ASSQQTGTRYGYT
>TRBJ2-3|NA|TRBV9
ASSSRYSPDTQY
>TRBJ1-2|NA|TRBV28
ASSPHGGVDYGYT
>TRBJ2-5|TRBD1|TRBV24-1
ATSDVQGFQETQY
>TRBJ2-1|TRBD1|TRBV2
ASSVGQGQF
>TRBJ1-1|NA|TRBV19
ASSIGHIMDTEAF